This T cell receptor (beta chain) is from a study of OX40 agonist ivuxolimab in advanced cancers. Clones were sequenced by immunoSEQ multiplex PCR, and TCRdb holds only the in-frame ones, with some missing. The sample shows about 45,000 clones, roughly 80% of them seen only once. This clone has a single count. Prior autoimmune disease or systemic immunosuppression barred patients. V was cut by 3 bases and J by 5 bases, with 6 bases left in between. The CDR3 loop spans 12 amino acids. Germline values: CDR1 MDHEN, CDR2 SYDVKM. Sample: CD4+ or CD8+ T cells sorted from blood, taken in a trial of the OX40 agonist ivuxolimab. This chain uses TRBV28 with TRBJ2-3; perhaps TRBD2 as D (5 bases). This receptor was obtained from an adult with an advanced solid tumor such as melanoma, head and neck, liver or kidney cancer. CDR3 DNA sequence: TGTGCCAGCAGTTTCGGAGGAGATACGCAGTATTTT. Its protein is CASSFGGDTQYF.